This T cell receptor beta chain appears in the sequencing data of a study of immune heterogeneity within non-small cell lung tumors. Across the whole study: Tumors were classified as 4 squamous cell carcinomas, roughly 10 non-squamous carcinomas and 1 not otherwise specified. The study's findings and limits: Identical dominant CDR3 beta clonotypes were found recurring across a patient's tumor sites, along with site-unique high-frequency clones.

Template was bulk tumor genomic DNA, around 600 ng per sample. Primary tumors were biopsied several times each, far apart, intraoperatively. Curative surgery was undertaken by patients, who had untreated, newly diagnosed non-small cell lung cancer. Germline V CDR1 and CDR2: DFQATT, SNEGSKA (reference sequence). V lost 1 base and J lost 3; bases outside the gene matches: 12. CDR3 length equals 17 residues. This clonotype has ten or more counts. Its antigen is not identified. Multiplex PCR with 32 V and 13 J primers amplified TCR beta CDR3. TCRdb reprocessed the multiplex PCR reads with MiXCR, giving one entry per CDR3 protein. Of 7,500 to 10,000 distinct CDR3 sequences in the sample, roughly a third are singletons; the top ten hold roughly 12%.

What was sequenced was lung tumor tissue. This chain connects TRBV20-1 to TRBJ2-1; the match to TRBD1 covers 7 bases. The sequence was collected from a man aged 55 to 70 with non-small cell lung cancer. The CDR3 region has the DNA TGCAGTGCTAGAGCCAGGGGGTGTAATATAGACTACAATGAGCAGTTCTTC. This translates into CSARARGCNIDYNEQFF.